This T cell receptor (beta chain) is from a study of shared clonotypes between healthy human individuals (TCRdb year 2020). About the investigation overall: A couple of women and a few men aged 18 to 49 years were included in the cohort. Per donor, leukapheresis produced somewhere between about 0.9 and 10 billion PBMCs. To estimate repertoire size and how much clonotypes are shared between individuals, the study performed deep sequencing of blood TCR repertoires from 4 to 6 healthy adults. Per donor, three plates each were used for CD4 naive and CD4 memory, two for CD8 naive, and one for CD8 memory. To increase sequencing depth and limit assay-specific biases, different laboratories used diverse techniques to prepare libraries and sequence TCR repertoires.

The research as a whole found: Even with the large sequencing depth, rarefaction of the sorted-subset datasets indicated that sequencing was incomplete. Across a handful of donors, roughly 5.1% of naive CD4, 3% to 3.5% of naive CD8, around 2.1% of memory CD4, and roughly 0.4% of memory CD8 clonotypes were shared. Sampling was limited to blood, and TCR repertoires in tissue likely differ from TCR repertoires in blood. The genetic and exposure-history diversity represented was limited by the small number of donors. Compared with non-shared clonotypes, clonotypes shared by all four sorted-subset donors had higher generation probabilities. Based on pairwise subsampling, the degree of clonotype sharing among donors was expected to be affected by sequencing depth. Estimated clonotype richness was generally larger for naive than for memory subsets.

Counted from cysteine to phenylalanine, this CDR3 has 14 amino acids. CDR3 DNA only is kept here, 42 bases in frame from base 1. V and J are truncated by 0 bases and 0 bases respectively, leaving an intervening sequence of 3 bases. CDR1 LNHDA and CDR2 SQIVND were looked up in the germline V gene (reference sequence). Note on this clone: The specificity of this receptor is unknown. Within one base of it there is no much larger clone, and no base qualities were kept.

The donors were healthy, HIV-negative adults with no recently reported acute infections or vaccinations. Every donor was a Caucasian adult living in Nashville, Tennessee, USA. CD4+ T cells were enriched by magnetic negative selection, after which naive cells were positively selected on CD45RA and the negative fraction was taken as the memory subset. Blood was collected by leukapheresis, and PBMCs were isolated by Ficoll-Histopaque density gradient centrifugation and then cryopreserved in liquid nitrogen vapor phase. Analytical flow cytometry was used to check the purity and quantity of each magnetically sorted T cell population. Each sorted fraction had its genomic DNA isolated and then quantified by UV absorbance on a Nanodrop 2000c. Using the deep immunoSEQ assay, TCR CDR3 regions were amplified from genomic DNA by multiplex PCR. Extracted genomic DNA from each cell subset was distributed evenly across all wells of several immunoSEQ 96-well plates, and each plate was treated as a replicate. Each replicate PCR for sorted subsets received 150 to 250 ng genomic DNA, equal to tens of thousands of T cell genomes. Purified libraries were measured with a Qubit 3.0 fluorometer, size-checked on a Bioanalyzer 2100, and measured again with the KAPA Library Quantification kit. Every immunoSEQ 96-well plate was sequenced on a dedicated single-read 150-cycle Illumina NextSeq 550 flow cell. In the paper's pipeline: Because only junctional sequences without quality scores were contained in the immunoSEQ output, filtering matching that applied to full-length reads could not be performed. Sequences were annotated with PyIR, a Python wrapper for IgBLAST v1.9, and V/J genes and CDR3 were assigned using IMGT germline references. Reads were filtered out if the reads had weak V/J assignments (E-value above 1e-6), no CDR3, stop codons, out-of-frame junctions, or ambiguous translated residues. V3J clonotypes were defined as sequences sharing an identical inferred V gene, J gene, and CDR3 amino acid sequence. To compute the percentage overlap between repertoires, the number of shared unique clonotypes was divided by the size of the smaller repertoire. Three approaches were used to assess repertoire richness: RTK rarefaction, the Chao1 estimator, and Recon v2.1 estimates of unobserved clonotypes. OLGA was used to compute generation probabilities for all TCRbeta clonotypes that the gDNA method yielded from a few donors. TCRdb took this table from immuneACCESS and kept in-frame rearrangements with V and J called. Such tables lack part of the clones; where checked against another copy, unresolved V genes explain under half of the gap, and the rest is unexplained. That table gives V, J and clone size, and the DNA gave D and trimming. This sample gives roughly 2,500,000 clones in total; over 85% of them show up just once. 0.36% of the sample comes from the top ten.

The rearranged segments are TRBV19 and TRBJ1-5, with the identity of the D gene unclear. Sequenced input: naive CD4+ T cells from PBMCs. What the cell subset or site label conveys for this sample: CD45RA+ positively selected. The source of this sequence is a man aged 18 to 30 in good health. Some clones in this sample may be carry-over from other donors' samples. The CDR3: CASSIDDSNQPQHF. The DNA sequence reads TGTGCCAGTAGTATAGATGATAGCAATCAGCCCCAGCATTTT. With all but the CDR3 taken from the reference TRBV19 and TRBJ1-5 genes, the full variable domain is: DGGITQSPKYLFRKEGQNVTLSCEQNLNHDAMYWYRQDPGQGLRLIYYSQIVNDFQKGDIAEGYSVSREKKESFPLTVTSAQKNPTAFYLCASSIDDSNQPQHFGDGTRLSIL.